The entry below describes one T cell receptor (beta chain). Generated by immunoSEQ multiplex PCR, the TCRdb table keeps only in-frame clones and is missing some. Among some 400,000 clones listed, approximately 89% were seen once. Germline V gene lookup returns CDR1 MNHEY and CDR2 SVGAGI. Between the trimmed V and J ends, which lost 2 bases and 1 base, there was a span of 6 bases. This CDR3 region has 13 residues. As to treatment: around 19 received Ad26.COV2.S at low or high dose, single or two shots; 5 received placebo; per-sample allocation not given. Day 63 following the first vaccine or placebo injection was when the samples were taken. The data are from a study of Ad26.COV2.S vaccination and SARS-CoV-2 variants.

The starting material was peripheral blood, obtained in a trial of Ad26.COV2.S vaccine versus placebo. This TCR came from a person between 18 and 65 years old who received the Ad26.COV2.S COVID-19 vaccine or a placebo. This sequence joins TRBV6-5 and TRBJ2-7; D is unresolved. DNA for the CDR3: TGTGCCAGCAGTTACGATAGATCCTACGAGCAGTACTTC. Residues: CASSYDRSYEQYF.